This TCR beta chain appears in the sequencing data of a study of blood T cell repertoires in COVID-19. As for the study in general: Spain, Italy and the United States supplied samples that represented acute and convalescent COVID-19.

In the original workflow: Reference gene primer amplification yielded estimated nucleated cell counts. Sequencing used immunoSEQ multiplex PCR; TCRdb keeps in-frame clones, though not all of them. V, J and clone size derive from that table, while D and trimming were established from the DNA sequence. The sample has 250,000 to 300,000 clones; 91% are singletons. This clone occurred once. This clonotype was sampled from a human donor in a cohort exposed to, infected with or recovered from COVID-19 (not recorded which). The donor label of this sample is uncertain. The sample consisted of PBMCs or T cells enriched from blood (not recorded which).

DNA of the CDR3: TGTGCCAGCAGTGAGACAGGGGGGTACCAGCCCCAGCATTTT. Amino acid sequence: CASSETGGYQPQHF. The chain recombines TRBV2 with TRBJ1-5; 9 bases are shared with TRBD1. The J segment lost 7 bases and the V segment lost 3 bases, leaving 4 bases of the junction unmatched. The CDR3 totals 14 residues. CDR1 SNHLY and CDR2 FYNNEI come from the germline V gene.